These T cell receptor beta chains were read from a single sample in a study of cytomegalovirus exposure and HLA in healthy donors. Produced via immunoSEQ multiplex PCR; TCRdb's table is partial and in-frame only. The sample yields 85,000 to 130,000 clones, approximately 85% seen once. The sequencing sample was made of PBMCs. The receptors originated from a man aged 45-60 years in good health and CMV-seronegative. Each CDR3 is given with its conserved first and last residue. D genes are given only for firm matches. Size is omitted from some rows. Given values are once, few, many or a class for expanded clones.

D: .; size: .; V: TRBV7-8; J: TRBJ1-2; DNA: TGTGCCAGCAGCTCCACCCTGGCCGCGGGTGGCTACACCTTC; CDR3: CASSSTLAAGGYTF
D: TRBD1; size: .; V: TRBV30; J: TRBJ2-3; DNA: TGTGCCTGGAGTGTTGGACAGGGGAGCACAGATACGCAGTATTTT; CDR3: CAWSVGQGSTDTQYF
D: .; size: .; V: TRBV5-1; J: TRBJ1-1; DNA: TGCGCCAGCACCTTGGACGGGAACACTGAAGCTTTCTTT; CDR3: CASTLDGNTEAFF
D: .; size: .; V: TRBV7-3; J: TRBJ1-5; DNA: TGTGCCAGCAGCTCACAGCCGAATCAGCCCCAGCATTTT; CDR3: CASSSQPNQPQHF
D: TRBD2; size: .; V: TRBV28; J: TRBJ2-1; DNA: TGTGCCAGCAGTTTTGAAAGCGGGGGTCTCTACAATGAGCAGTTCTTC; CDR3: CASSFESGGLYNEQFF
D: TRBD1; size: .; V: TRBV6-1; J: TRBJ1-1; DNA: TGTGCCAGCAGTGTGAACAGGGGGCCGAACACTGAAGCTTTCTTT; CDR3: CASSVNRGPNTEAFF
D: .; size: few; V: TRBV9; J: TRBJ2-3; DNA: TGTGCCAGCAGCGTAGATCAGGGCCTAACAGATACGCAGTATTTT; CDR3: CASSVDQGLTDTQYF
D: .; size: medium-sized; V: TRBV7-9; J: TRBJ2-7; DNA: TGTGCCAGCAGCTCCAGGTCTAGCGACTACGAGCAGTACTTC; CDR3: CASSSRSSDYEQYF
D: .; size: .; V: TRBV7-8; J: TRBJ1-2; DNA: TGTGCCAGCAGCCCGAGAAGGGCGGACTCGAGCGGCTACACCTTC; CDR3: CASSPRRADSSGYTF
D: .; size: .; V: TRBV7-2; J: TRBJ1-1; DNA: TGTGCCAGCAGCTTAATGGGGGCGTCGAACACTGAAGCTTTCTTT; CDR3: CASSLMGASNTEAFF
D: TRBD2; size: .; V: TRBV19; J: TRBJ2-5; DNA: TGTGCCAGTGGAACTAGCGGGGGGGCCCAAGAGACCCAGTACTTC; CDR3: CASGTSGGAQETQYF
D: TRBD2; size: .; V: TRBV30; J: TRBJ2-2; DNA: TGTGCCTGGAGTGTACTAAGCGGGGGGACCGGGGAGCTGTTTTTT; CDR3: CAWSVLSGGTGELFF
D: .; size: .; V: TRBV7-2; J: TRBJ2-1; DNA: TGTGCCAGCAGCTTAGGCGCAGGGCTCTACAATGAGCAGTTCTTC; CDR3: CASSLGAGLYNEQFF
D: .; size: .; V: TRBV7-8; J: TRBJ2-5; DNA: TGTGCCAGCAGCCCAAACGGCGGGCATCAAGAGACCCAGTACTTC; CDR3: CASSPNGGHQETQYF
D: TRBD1; size: .; V: TRBV19; J: TRBJ1-6; DNA: TGTGCCACCTCCACAGGGGGCGATTCACCCCTCCACTTT; CDR3: CATSTGGDSPLHF
D: .; size: .; V: TRBV5-1; J: TRBJ1-6; DNA: TGCGCCAGCAGCTTGAGTAGCTCCTATAATTCACCCCTCCACTTT; CDR3: CASSLSSSYNSPLHF
D: .; size: .; V: TRBV2; J: TRBJ1-5; DNA: TGTGCCAGCAGTGAAGCGCGGACAGACAATCAGCCCCAGCATTTT; CDR3: CASSEARTDNQPQHF
D: .; size: .; V: TRBV15; J: TRBJ1-2; DNA: TGTGCCACCGGCCGAGGAGAGGCTGGCTACACCTTC; CDR3: CATGRGEAGYTF
D: TRBD1; size: .; V: TRBV10-3; J: TRBJ1-2; DNA: TGTGCCATCAGTGACGGACAGGATTTTAGCTATGGCTACACCTTC; CDR3: CAISDGQDFSYGYTF
D: .; size: .; V: TRBV6-5; J: TRBJ2-1; DNA: TGTGCCAGCAGTTACTCGAGGGCTTACCAGGACCATGAGCAGTTCTTC; CDR3: CASSYSRAYQDHEQFF
D: .; size: .; V: TRBV2; J: TRBJ1-1; DNA: TGTGCCAGCAGTACCCAGGGGAAAACTGAAGCTTTCTTT; CDR3: CASSTQGKTEAFF
D: TRBD1; size: .; V: TRBV15; J: TRBJ2-5; DNA: TGTGCCACCGGGACAGGGGGCATTGCGGAGACCCAGTACTTC; CDR3: CATGTGGIAETQYF
D: TRBD2; size: once; V: TRBV10-3; J: TRBJ2-3; DNA: TGTGCCATCAGGCTAGCGGGGAGTGGAGATACGCAGTATTTT; CDR3: CAIRLAGSGDTQYF
D: .; size: .; V: TRBV15; J: TRBJ1-5; DNA: TGTGCCACCAGCAGAGGGGCCGGTTCCGCCCAGCATTTT; CDR3: CATSRGAGSAQHF
D: TRBD2; size: .; V: TRBV29-1; J: TRBJ2-2; DNA: TGCAGCGTTGAGGGAGGGATCGGGGAGCTGTTTTTT; CDR3: CSVEGGIGELFF